This T cell receptor beta chain was sequenced for a study of human T cells and chemical hapten exposure. In the study overall: In the sensitization step, 2% DPC was placed on approximately 2 cm by approximately 2 cm of upper inner arm skin.

Germline lookup yields CDR1 GTSNPN and CDR2 SVGIG (reference sequence). The CDR3 runs 12 residues. V lost 1 base and J 6 bases, leaving 7 bases between the germline ends. Many counts were recorded for this clonotype. Stated time point: patch test 3, about 24 weeks after DPC sensitization. Treatment given: therapeutic diphenylcyclopropenone sensitization with weekly scalp DPC. The authors' processing: 96,000 or so TCRs per sample was the median, with a range of about 20,000 to 690,600. TCRdb itself ran the RACE reads through MiXCR, one entry per CDR3 protein. In this record, the V and J calls reflect TCRdb's handling and not the investigators' own analysis. The sample consists of 27,000 or so distinct CDR3 sequences, 5.8% of them appearing once.

The sequence came from a man younger than 45 with alopecia areata. Some clones in this sample may be carry-over from other donors' samples. The material was whole blood, obtained in connection with sensitization to the hapten diphenylcyclopropenone (DPC). V usage is TRBV30 and J usage is TRBJ1-3; D remains unclear. CDR3 nucleotides: TGTGCCTGGAGTGACACGGCAAACACCATATATTTT. Its protein is CAWSDTANTIYF.